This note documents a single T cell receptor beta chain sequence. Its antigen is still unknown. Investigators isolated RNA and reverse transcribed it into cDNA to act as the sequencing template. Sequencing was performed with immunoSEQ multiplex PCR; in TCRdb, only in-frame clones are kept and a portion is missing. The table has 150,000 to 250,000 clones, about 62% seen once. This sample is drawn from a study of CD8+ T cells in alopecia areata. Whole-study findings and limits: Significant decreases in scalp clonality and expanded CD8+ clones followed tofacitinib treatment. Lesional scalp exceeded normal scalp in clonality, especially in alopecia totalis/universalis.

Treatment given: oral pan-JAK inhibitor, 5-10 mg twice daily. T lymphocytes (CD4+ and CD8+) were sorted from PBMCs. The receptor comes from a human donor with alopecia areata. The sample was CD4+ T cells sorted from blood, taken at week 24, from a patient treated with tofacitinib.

Here the CDR3 DNA reads TGTGCCAGCAGCTTAGAAACAGGGGGGTTTCACGTCCTGACTTTC. Residues: CASSLETGGFHVLTF. This chain joins TRBV11-2 and TRBJ2-6; 8 bases match TRBD1. The CDR3 is 15 residues long. CDR1 is SGHAT and CDR2 is FQNNGV in the germline V gene. V lost 0 bases and J lost 11; bases outside the gene matches: 6.